This T cell receptor (beta chain) was profiled in a study of vaccination and CD4 T cells after COVID-19. Study in general: The makeup of the convalescents was six males and four females, two of them Hispanic. Post-vaccination samples were procured at a median of around 79 days following dose two (range 14 to 241). Each control culture was treated with a CEFX pool, an HIV-1 Nef pool, or no peptide.

The treatment here: 10-day PBMC culture with coronavirus spike peptide pools or control peptides (ViraFEST assay). Via ViraFEST, peptide pools expanded antigen-specific T cells before TCR sequencing. The Oncomine TCR Beta short-read assay was applied to DNA of cultured CD4+ T cells. TCRdb re-called the PCR reads with MiXCR, one entry per CDR3 protein. This table holds fewer than 20,000 distinct CDR3 sequences, approximately 53% found once. Of note for this clonotype: No antigen is known for it.

The germline V gene encodes CDR1 SGHNT and CDR2 YYREEE (reference sequence). V was clipped by 2 bases and J by 4 bases, with 12 bases between them. The CDR3 is 15 amino acids. J is TRBJ2-2 and V is TRBV5-4, with D unresolved. The sample here was CD4+ T cells from blood, cultured in vitro, taken before SARS-CoV-2 vaccination. The sequence came from a human donor who had recovered from COVID-19. For the CDR3, the DNA is TGTGCCAGCAGCTTAGACCCGCTCATCACCGGGGAGCTGTTTTTT. Its protein is CASSLDPLITGELFF.